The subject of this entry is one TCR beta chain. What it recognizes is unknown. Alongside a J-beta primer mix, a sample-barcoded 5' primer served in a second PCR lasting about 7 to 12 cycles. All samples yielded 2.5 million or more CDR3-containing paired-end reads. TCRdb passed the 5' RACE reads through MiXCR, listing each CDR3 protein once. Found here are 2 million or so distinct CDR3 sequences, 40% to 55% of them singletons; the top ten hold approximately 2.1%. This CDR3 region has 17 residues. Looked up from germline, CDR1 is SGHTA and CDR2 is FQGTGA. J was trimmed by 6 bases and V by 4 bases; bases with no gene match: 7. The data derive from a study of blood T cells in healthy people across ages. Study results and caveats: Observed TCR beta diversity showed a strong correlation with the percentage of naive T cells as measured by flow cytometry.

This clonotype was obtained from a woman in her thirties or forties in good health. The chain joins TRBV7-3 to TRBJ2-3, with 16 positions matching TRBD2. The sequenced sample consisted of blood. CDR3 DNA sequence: TGTGCCAGCAGCTCCGGGACTAGCGGGAGGGCCCGGGATACGCAGTATTTT. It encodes CASSSGTSGRARDTQYF.